The present entry profiles one T cell receptor beta chain with its context. Its cognate antigen is unknown. The record originates from a study of cytomegalovirus exposure and HLA in healthy donors. Study results and caveats: Roughly uniform depth of sequencing across donors was assumed in presence/absence analyses.

In germline, CDR1 is SGHAT, CDR2 FQNNGV. There are 16 residues in the CDR3. Trimming cost V 0 bases and J 0 bases; bases outside gene matches: 3. In the PCR, 60 Vbeta and 13 Jbeta primers were used. The assay was immunoSEQ multiplex PCR, and TCRdb's table has in-frame clones only and misses some. The sample has some 120,000 clones; 77% are singletons. The TCR was taken from a man between 35 and 55 years old in good health and CMV-seropositive. The specimen was PBMCs. The chain is built from TRBV11-2 and TRBJ2-3; TRBD2 matches at 7 bases. DNA for the CDR3: TGTGCCAGCAGCTTAGAGACTAGCACCAGCACAGATACGCAGTATTTT. This gives the protein CASSLETSTSTDTQYF.